This T cell receptor (beta chain) was captured by sequencing in a study of blood T cell repertoires in COVID-19. About the study: The United States, Italy and Spain provided the acute and convalescent COVID-19 samples. The analysed material was cDNA or gDNA that came from T cells, B-cell-depleted T cells, or PBMCs.

Per the germline V gene, CDR1 is LGHNA and CDR2 is YNFKEQ. J gave up 4 bases and V 0 bases, and 9 bases lay outside the gene matches. This CDR3 is 17 amino acids long. Original processing methods: Reference gene primer amplification gave nucleated cell count estimates. Measured with immunoSEQ multiplex PCR; TCRdb has only the in-frame clones, and not every one. Clonal size and the V and J genes are those of that table, whereas D and trimming came from the DNA. The table has around 300,000 clones, over 80% seen once; the top ten hold roughly 3.6%. Sequences were obtained from peripheral blood. This receptor was obtained from a woman between 40 and 50 years old with acute or convalescent COVID-19. This chain links TRBV4-2 with TRBJ1-2, with 9 bases matching TRBD1. The CDR3, as DNA: TGTGCCAGCAGCCAAGATAGGGACAGGGCCCATACCTATGGCTACACCTTC. It specifies CASSQDRDRAHTYGYTF.